Each of the 24 T cell receptor beta chains below was sequenced from the same sample in a study of OX40 agonist ivuxolimab in advanced cancers. The method was immunoSEQ multiplex PCR; TCRdb's version includes in-frame clones alone and lacks a portion of them. In the table there are fewer than 85,000 clones, less than 85% of which are singletons. The material was CD4+ or CD8+ T cells sorted from blood, obtained in a trial of the OX40 agonist ivuxolimab. Receptors were obtained from an adult with an advanced solid tumor such as melanoma, head and neck, liver or kidney cancer.

In its sample, this clone was seen once. The CDR3 DNA sequence: TGTGCCAGCAGCCAAGACAATAACTATGGCTACACCTTC. Amino acids: CASSQDNNYGYTF. The chain uses TRBV4-2 and TRBJ1-2, with D uncertain. The CDR3 extends over 13 amino acids. Deletions cut 0 bases from V and 1 base from J, with 3 bases between. In germline, CDR1 is LGHNA, CDR2 YNFKEQ.

The rearrangement uses TRBV11-1 and TRBJ1-1; 7 bases fit TRBD1. Germline V lookup: CDR1 SGHAT, CDR2 FQDESV (reference sequence). V shed 7 bases and J 5 bases; nucleotides not matched to a gene: 10. The CDR3 is made up of 14 amino acids. The CDR3 sequence: CASTPKGGATEAFF. CDR3 coding DNA: TGTGCCAGCACCCCGAAAGGGGGCGCGACTGAAGCTTTCTTT.

CDR3 DNA: TGTGCCTGGAGCGGACTAGCGGGGGGAGAGACCCAGTACTTC. It translates to CAWSGLAGGETQYF. This chain links TRBV30 with TRBJ2-5; 14 nucleotides line up with TRBD2. V was clipped by 3 bases and J by 4 bases; unmatched bases: 1. CDR3 length: 14 residues. Germline V gene sequence: CDR1 GTSNPN, CDR2 SVGIG (reference sequence).

The chain links TRBV18 to TRBJ1-2; no firm D call. This CDR3 comprises 13 residues. Per the germline V gene, CDR1 is KGHSH and CDR2 is LQKENI. Trimming pared 1 base from V and 7 bases from J, leaving 10 bases between. The CDR3 nucleotides read TGTGCCAGCTCACCACAGAGAGAGGGTGGCTACACCTTC. As protein: CASSPQREGGYTF. The full variable domain, rest sourced from reference TRBV18 and TRBJ1-2, is NAGVMQNPRHLVRRRGQEARLRCSPMKGHSHVYWYRQLPEEGLKFMVYLQKENIIDESGMPKERFSAEFPKEGPSILRIQQVVRGDSAAYFCASSPQREGGYTFGSGTRLTVV.

V usage is TRBV9 and J usage is TRBJ2-3; D gene unclear. Trimming took off 1 base at V and 0 bases at J, with 3 bases between the two ends. CDR3 length: 13 amino acids. CDR1 SGDLS and CDR2 YYNGEE come from the germline V gene. CDR3 DNA sequence: TGTGCCAGCAGCGTATCTAGCACAGATACGCAGTATTTT. It specifies CASSVSSTDTQYF.

This clone has a handful of counts. The chain employs TRBV9 and TRBJ1-1; tentatively, D is TRBD1 (6 bases). The CDR3 covers 14 residues. Germline loops: CDR1 SGDLS, CDR2 YYNGEE. The V end was cut by 2 bases, the J end by 4 bases, with 12 bases between. The CDR3 is CASSVTQGSTEAFF. As DNA, the CDR3 is TGTGCCAGCAGCGTGACACAGGGTTCCACTGAAGCTTTCTTT.

The chain links TRBV5-1 to TRBJ2-3; possible D gene TRBD1, 6 bases. Germline CDR1 reads SGHRS; CDR2 reads YFSETQ. The CDR3 covers 15 residues. The V end was cut by 4 bases, the J end by 1 base, with 13 bases between. CDR3: CASSPGQIRTDTQYF. The CDR3 DNA reads TGCGCCAGCAGCCCCGGACAGATCCGCACAGATACGCAGTATTTT.

The chain has TRBV5-1 and TRBJ1-3; D perhaps matches TRBD1 (6 bases). Germline V gives CDR1 SGHRS, CDR2 YFSETQ. This CDR3 contains 16 residues. V dropped 4 bases and J dropped 0 bases, with 14 bases sitting between them. DNA for the CDR3: TGCGCCAGCAGCGACGGGACACTCGCCTCTGGAAACACCATATATTTT. This codes for CASSDGTLASGNTIYF. The entire variable domain, with the rest obtained from reference TRBV5-1 and TRBJ1-3, is as follows: KAGVTQTPRYLIKTRGQQVTLSCSPISGHRSVSWYQQTPGQGLQFLFEYFSETQRNKGNFPGRFSGRQFSNSRSEMNVSTLELGDSALYLCASSDGTLASGNTIYFGEGSWLTVV.

The rearrangement joins TRBV5-4 to TRBJ2-2, with D possibly TRBD2 on 6 matching bases. V lost 3 bases and J 4 bases, leaving 10 bases between the germline ends. Germline CDR1 and CDR2: SGHNT and YYREEE (reference sequence). CDR3 length: 14 amino acids. CDR3 nucleotide sequence: TGTGCCAGCAGCTCGTGGGAGGCCACCGGGGAGCTGTTTTTT. Its translation: CASSSWEATGELFF.

This clone was counted only a few times. V is TRBV10-3 and J is TRBJ1-5; 9 nucleotides match TRBD1. After removal of 10 bases from V and 5 bases from J, the junction contained 6 bases not matched to a gene. CDR1 ENHRY and CDR2 SYGVKD come from the germline V gene. The length of the CDR3 is 13 residues. This CDR3 is CATGTGLDQPQHF. As DNA, the CDR3 is TGTGCCACTGGGACAGGGCTGGATCAGCCCCAGCATTTT.

The V and J genes are TRBV6-6 and TRBJ1-4; D is possibly TRBD1 (6 bases). The V gene lost 5 bases and the J gene lost 9 bases, with 13 bases spanning the gap. This CDR3 comprises 13 residues. In germline, CDR1 is MNHNY, CDR2 SVGAGI (reference sequence). The CDR3 sequence is CASSGGTPKKLFF. The CDR3 nucleotides read TGTGCCAGCAGTGGGGGGACACCGAAAAAACTGTTTTTT.

The J gene is TRBJ2-1, the V gene TRBV5-5; 7 positions agree with TRBD2. V lost 5 bases and J lost 3; bases outside the gene matches: 5. The CDR3 spans 14 residues. Germline V gives CDR1 SGHKS, CDR2 YYEKEE (reference sequence). The CDR3 loop is CASRQSGDYNEQFF. DNA for the CDR3: TGTGCCAGCAGACAAAGCGGGGACTACAATGAGCAGTTCTTC.

The chain combines TRBV19 with TRBJ2-5, with unresolved D. V was shortened by 5 bases and J by 5 bases, with 9 bases between the two germline ends. There are 12 residues in the CDR3. The germline V gene encodes CDR1 LNHDA and CDR2 SQIVND (reference sequence). This CDR3 is CASSAEKETQYF. The CDR3 DNA is TGTGCCAGTAGTGCAGAGAAGGAGACCCAGTACTTC.

V usage is TRBV11-1 and J usage is TRBJ2-7, with 7 positions matching TRBD1. With V trimmed by 2 bases and J by 2 bases, 6 bases remained unmatched. Per germline, CDR1 SGHAT and CDR2 FQDESV (reference sequence). The CDR3 has 15 amino acids. In nucleotides, the CDR3 is TGTGCCAGCAGCTTACATGGACAGGCGGCCTACGAGCAGTACTTC. Translated: CASSLHGQAAYEQYF.

The rearrangement joins TRBV5-1 to TRBJ2-5; no definite D call. Germline V lookup: CDR1 SGHRS, CDR2 YFSETQ. Deletions cut 4 bases from V and 2 bases from J, with 9 bases between. CDR3 length equals 13 residues. The CDR3 reads CASSVRIQETQYF. CDR3 in DNA: TGCGCCAGCAGCGTACGAATTCAAGAGACCCAGTACTTC.

As DNA, the CDR3 is TGTGCCAGCAGCTCCACAGGGGCCTGGGACACCATATATTTT. This codes for CASSSTGAWDTIYF. This rearrangement joins TRBV5-6 to TRBJ1-3, with 7 bases aligning to TRBD1. Germline V gene lookup returns CDR1 SGHDT and CDR2 YYEEEE. Losses at the gene ends were 3 bases for V and 8 bases for J; bases not matched to a gene: 8. The CDR3 runs to 14 residues.

This clone is a singleton in its sample. This rearrangement joins TRBV6-6 to TRBJ2-1; 8 positions match TRBD1. The germline gives CDR1 MNHNY, CDR2 SVGAGI (reference sequence). This CDR3 has 14 residues. V gave up 11 bases and J gave up 4 bases; unmatched junction bases: 10. The CDR3 region is CAGRTGWGYNEQFF. The CDR3 DNA follows: TGTGCCGGGCGGACAGGGTGGGGATACAATGAGCAGTTCTTC.

The chain joins TRBV25-1 to TRBJ1-2; a possible D gene is TRBD1 (6 bases). The CDR3 contains 14 residues. Trimming left V 5 bases short and J 4 bases short, with 14 bases between. The V gene's germline CDR1 is MGHDK and CDR2 SYGVNS. DNA of the CDR3: TGTGCCAGCAGTTCGACAGGATCCTCCTATGGCTACACCTTC. Translated: CASSSTGSSYGYTF.

The gene calls are TRBV7-2 and TRBJ2-7, with D possibly matching TRBD2 (7 bases). The CDR3 is 16 residues long. V dropped 5 bases and J dropped 2 bases, with 19 bases sitting between them. Germline CDR1 reads SGHTA; CDR2 reads FQGNSA. The CDR3 bases are TGTGCCAGCAGCCTAGATGGCGGGGGCCTCCCCTACGAGCAGTACTTC. It is translated as CASSLDGGGLPYEQYF.

The chain carries TRBV7-9 and TRBJ2-2, with TRBD2 matching 12 bases. V was pared by 4 bases and J by 5 bases, with 5 bases of the junction left unmatched. The length of the CDR3 is 16 residues. From germline, CDR1 is SEHNR and CDR2 FQNEAQ (reference sequence). The CDR3 DNA follows: TGTGCCAGCAGCTCGACTAGCGGGGGTTATACCGGGGAGCTGTTTTTT. Its protein is CASSSTSGGYTGELFF.

This chain joins TRBV5-4 and TRBJ2-5, with 10 bases fitting TRBD2. V lost 4 bases and J lost 1; bases outside the gene matches: 7. CDR1 and CDR2 (germline): SGHNT, YYREEE (reference sequence). CDR3 size: 16 residues. The CDR3 sequence: CASSPGSSGGQETQYF. The CDR3 region has the DNA TGTGCCAGCAGCCCCGGTTCTAGCGGGGGCCAAGAGACCCAGTACTTC.

The genes are TRBV11-2 and TRBJ2-5; 7 bases line up with TRBD1. The V and J ends lost 5 bases and 1 base, in that order; junction bases with no gene match: 10. The CDR3 extends over 16 amino acids. From germline, CDR1 is SGHAT and CDR2 FQNNGV. The chain's CDR3 is CASSPNLGGTQETQYF. The CDR3 nucleotides read TGTGCCAGCAGCCCCAACCTAGGGGGCACCCAAGAGACCCAGTACTTC. Using reference TRBV11-2 and TRBJ2-5 for the parts outside the CDR3, the full variable domain is EAGVAQSPRYKIIEKRQSVAFWCNPISGHATLYWYQQILGQGPKLLIQFQNNGVVDDSQLPKDRFSAERLKGVDSTLKIQPAKLEDSAVYLCASSPNLGGTQETQYFGPGTRLLVL.

This rearrangement joins TRBV30 to TRBJ2-2, with a tentative D call TRBD2 (5 bases). Trimming pared 1 base from V and 3 bases from J, leaving 12 bases between. This CDR3 is 15 amino acids long. CDR1 is GTSNPN, CDR2 SVGIG, per germline (reference sequence). In DNA form, the CDR3 reads TGTGCCTGGAGTGGAGGACTTGCGGACACCGGGGAGCTGTTTTTT. Its protein product is CAWSGGLADTGELFF.

This clone was detected only once. The genes are TRBV2 and TRBJ1-2; a weak D match, TRBD1 (6 bases). Germline loops: CDR1 SNHLY, CDR2 FYNNEI. The length of the CDR3 is 13 residues. V lost 2 bases and J lost 8, with 12 bases in between. CDR3 nucleotides: TGTGCCAGCAGTGAACAGGGGCTGTGGGGCTACACCTTC. Protein product: CASSEQGLWGYTF.